The 18 T cell receptor beta chains listed next were all sequenced from one sample in a study of blood T cell repertoires in COVID-19. Using immunoSEQ multiplex PCR, the repertoire was profiled, and TCRdb retains in-frame clones only, with some absent. The sample contains tens of thousands of clones, over 65% of which appear only once. The sequencing sample was made of peripheral blood. The origin of the receptors is a human donor in a cohort sampled during active COVID-19.

The V call is TRBV4-2, the J call TRBJ2-5; 12 bases are shared with TRBD2. CDR1 and CDR2 (germline): LGHNA, YNFKEQ. The CDR3 has 15 residues. V shed 5 bases, J shed 3 bases, and the junction held 4 bases outside the gene matches. CDR3 amino acids: CASSILAGGEETQYF. For the CDR3, the DNA is TGTGCCAGCAGCATACTAGCGGGGGGTGAAGAGACCCAGTACTTC.

The chain links TRBV9 to TRBJ1-6; TRBD1 matches 8 bases. V lost 4 bases to trimming and J lost 9 bases; unmatched junction nucleotides: 12. The CDR3 contains 16 residues. CDR1 and CDR2 (germline): SGDLS, YYNGEE. CDR3 in amino acids: CASSKGQGNAPSPLHF. CDR3 DNA sequence: TGTGCCAGCAGCAAAGGACAGGGAAATGCTCCTTCACCCCTCCACTTT.

The CDR3 spells CASSQQGGGELFF. The CDR3 bases are TGCGCCAGCAGCCAACAGGGAGGCGGGGAGCTGTTTTTT. The rearrangement joins TRBV4-1 to TRBJ2-2; D is possibly TRBD2 (6 bases). Trimming pared 2 bases from V and 7 bases from J, leaving 8 bases between. CDR1 and CDR2 from the germline V gene are MGHRA and YSYEKL. The CDR3 runs 13 residues.

This rearrangement joins TRBV27 to TRBJ2-1; 9 bases agree with TRBD1. Per the germline V gene, CDR1 is MNHEY and CDR2 is SMNVEV (reference sequence). The CDR3 length is 15 residues. V trimming: 6 bases; J trimming: 3 bases; junction bases outside the gene matches: 6. The CDR3 is CASRLGQGFYNEQFF. The CDR3 DNA is TGTGCCAGCAGACTCGGACAGGGGTTCTACAATGAGCAGTTCTTC.

The chain recombines TRBV19 with TRBJ2-1; 8 bases map to TRBD2. J lost 4 bases, V lost 3 bases, and 5 bases had no gene match. CDR1 is LNHDA and CDR2 is SQIVND in the germline V gene (reference sequence). The CDR3 has 15 amino acids. The CDR3 protein is CASSIMSGSYNEQFF. DNA for the CDR3: TGTGCCAGTAGTATTATGAGCGGGAGTTACAATGAGCAGTTCTTC.

This clone was counted a single time. This sequence joins TRBV7-8 and TRBJ2-7; D unclear. Germline CDR1 and CDR2: SGHVS and FQNEAQ. V was shortened by 2 bases and J by 5 bases, with 16 bases between the two germline ends. The CDR3 loop spans 15 amino acids. CDR3 sequence reads: CASSLSAVAVHEQYF. In DNA form, the CDR3 reads TGTGCCAGCAGCTTATCCGCGGTTGCGGTGCACGAGCAGTACTTC.

The chain joins TRBV5-1 to TRBJ2-7, with 10 bases lining up with TRBD1. Trimming removed 5 bases from V and 7 bases from J; junction bases left unmatched: 15. Looked up from germline, CDR1 is SGHRS and CDR2 is YFSETQ. CDR3 length: 16 amino acids. CDR3 region: CASRPHPGQGNGEQYF. CDR3 nucleotide sequence: TGCGCCAGCAGGCCTCACCCGGGACAGGGGAATGGTGAGCAGTACTTC.

The CDR3 sequence is CASSSETGTKGYTF. CDR3 DNA: TGTGCCAGCAGCTCTGAGACAGGGACAAAGGGCTACACCTTC. This chain joins TRBV5-4 and TRBJ1-2, with 7 bases identical to TRBD1. Germline assignment: CDR1 SGHNT and CDR2 YYREEE (reference sequence). V lost 3 bases to trimming and J lost 8 bases; unmatched junction nucleotides: 10. The CDR3 has 14 amino acids.

The rearrangement joins TRBV24-1 to TRBJ2-1, with 11 bases fitting TRBD2. Germline V gene lookup returns CDR1 KGHDR and CDR2 SFDVKD. Unmatched junction bases numbered 7, after V lost 4 bases and J lost 12 bases. The length of the CDR3 is 14 residues. CDR3 in DNA: TGTGCCACCAGTGAGGCCGGGACTAGCGGTACGCAGTTCTTC. This gives the protein CATSEAGTSGTQFF.

The rearrangement joins TRBV2 to TRBJ1-4; 7 nucleotides line up with TRBD1. V shed 5 bases and J 8 bases; nucleotides not matched to a gene: 8. The germline V gene has CDR1 SNHLY and CDR2 FYNNEI. CDR3 length equals 14 residues. DNA of the CDR3: TGTGCCAGCAGTCCTGACAGGGCGGAGGAAAAACTGTTTTTT. It translates to CASSPDRAEEKLFF.

This chain links TRBV11-2 with TRBJ2-7; no definite D call. Between the trimmed V and J ends, which lost 5 bases and 6 bases, there was a span of 17 bases. Germline V gene data show CDR1 as SGHAT and CDR2 as FQNNGV. The CDR3 runs 14 residues. The CDR3 DNA follows: TGTGCCAGCAGCCCCCTCGTGTTGGCTAGCGAGCAGTACTTC. This encodes CASSPLVLASEQYF.

The rearrangement uses TRBV5-4 and TRBJ2-7, with unresolved D. Looked up from germline, CDR1 is SGHNT and CDR2 is YYREEE (reference sequence). Trimming removed 4 bases at V and 4 bases at J, with 9 bases between. The CDR3 loop spans 12 amino acids. CDR3 protein: CASSRNGYEQYF. CDR3 sequence (DNA): TGTGCCAGCAGCCGTAACGGTTACGAGCAGTACTTC.

This chain links TRBV5-1 with TRBJ2-7; TRBD1 aligns across 7 bases. Trimming took 1 base from V and 5 from J; bases not matched to a gene: 0. This CDR3 contains 12 residues. Germline V gives CDR1 SGHRS, CDR2 YFSETQ. The CDR3 nucleotides are TGCGCCAGCAGCTTGACAGGGGACGAGCAGTACTTC. It codes for CASSLTGDEQYF.

J is TRBJ1-5 and V is TRBV21-1; the listed D gene, TRBD1, was not tested against the DNA. TRBV21-1 is assigned pseudogene status. The CDR3 runs 15 residues. The CDR3 sequence: CASSTAGALSQPQHF. CDR3 DNA: TGTGCCAGCAGCACCGCAGGGGCTTTGAGTCAGCCCCAGCATTTT.

The chain joins TRBV10-1 to TRBJ2-2, with TRBD2 identical over 13 bases. There are 24 residues in the CDR3. J was trimmed by 5 bases and V by 8 bases; bases with no gene match: 32. Germline CDR1 and CDR2: WNHNN and SYGVQD (reference sequence). In DNA form, the CDR3 reads TGCGCCAGCTGCTTGCCGGGACAGCAAACTACTAGCGGGAGGGCCGGCGTGAAAACCGGGGAGCTGTTTTTT. Its translation: CASCLPGQQTTSGRAGVKTGELFF.

This clone has only one observation. This chain links TRBV6-1 with TRBJ1-2; possible D gene TRBD1, 6 bases. The V gene lost 1 base and the J gene lost 4 bases, with 13 bases spanning the gap. Germline V lookup: CDR1 MNHNS, CDR2 SASEGT. This CDR3 contains 15 residues. In nucleotides, the CDR3 is TGTGCCAGCAGTGAAGTAAGGTCAGGGGTCTATGGCTACACCTTC. The encoded protein is CASSEVRSGVYGYTF.

This rearrangement joins TRBV19 to TRBJ1-1, with TRBD1 identical over 7 bases. Per germline, CDR1 LNHDA and CDR2 SQIVND (reference sequence). The CDR3 is 14 amino acids. The junction had 7 bases not matched to a gene; V was cut back by 6 bases and J by 3 bases. The CDR3 DNA sequence: TGTGCCAGTAGCTCCATCGACAGGGACACTGAAGCTTTCTTT. It is translated as CASSSIDRDTEAFF.

This clone was counted between two and nine times. The chain combines TRBV5-4 with TRBJ2-7; a weak D match, TRBD1 (6 bases). Germline CDR1 and CDR2: SGHNT and YYREEE (reference sequence). The CDR3 totals 14 residues. Trimming removed 1 base at V and 3 bases at J, with 11 bases between. CDR3 sequence reads: CASSLTGQNYEQYF. The CDR3 DNA reads as TGTGCCAGCAGCTTGACTGGACAGAACTACGAGCAGTACTTC.